This TCR beta chain was identified during a study of regulatory T cells in long-lasting Graves disease. The study's findings and limits: Accuracy might have suffered from few samples. No thyroid tissue was studied; the work used peripheral blood only. Those with persistent disease had in common more public clonotypes (roughly 3,000) than new patients (about 900).

This clonotype was recorded a few times. Its target is unknown. CDR1 is MNHNS and CDR2 is SASEGT in the germline V gene. Trimming stripped 5 bases from V and 2 bases from J, with 6 bases between. The CDR3 is 13 amino acids. Combining iRepertoire HTBI primers with Arm-PCR of CDR3 regions, the authors built TCR beta libraries. TCRdb re-called the multiplex PCR reads through MiXCR, storing one row per CDR3 protein. The sample shows around 460,000 distinct CDR3 sequences, 20% to 25% of them seen only once. Time point given: persistent/refractory GD, antithyroid drugs over 5 years with positive TRAb. PBMC RNA served as the TCR library source. As collected, the peripheral blood samples measured approximately 10 milliliters each and went into EDTA tubes.

This clonotype was sampled from a female donor with Graves disease. The sample consisted of peripheral blood mononuclear cells (PBMCs), taken when the disease was refractory, from a patient treated with antithyroid drugs. The chain carries TRBV6-1 and TRBJ2-2; D not certain. This chain's CDR3 is CASSKTNTGELFF. The CDR3 region has the DNA TGTGCCAGCAGTAAGACAAACACCGGGGAGCTGTTTTTT.